The text below deals with one TCR beta chain. Its target is not known. The V end lost 5 bases, the J end lost 6 bases, and 13 bases lay between the germline ends. Germline CDR1 reads SGHAT; CDR2 reads FQNNGV. The CDR3 is 13 amino acids. The study sampled blood at baseline, cycle 4 day 1, and cycle 7 day 1. Profiling relied on immunoSEQ multiplex PCR, and the TCRdb table lists in-frame clones only, not all of them. This sample has 70,000 to 95,000 clones; about 91% occur once, and the top ten carry 0.5% to 0.65%. The data stem from a study of OX40 agonist ivuxolimab in advanced cancers. Study overall: A partial response was reached by three patients: one with hepatocellular carcinoma and two with cutaneous melanoma.

General observations from the study: Low normalized T-cell clonal expansion was also seen in some nonresponders.

V is TRBV11-2 and J is TRBJ1-1; D possibly corresponds to TRBD1 (5 bases). The origin of this receptor is an adult with an advanced solid tumor such as melanoma, head and neck, liver or kidney cancer. Specimen: CD4+ or CD8+ T cells sorted from blood, collected in a trial of the OX40 agonist ivuxolimab. The CDR3 nucleotides read TGTGCCAGCAGCGATCAGGGATTCGCTGAAGCTTTCTTT. Its protein is CASSDQGFAEAFF.